Each of the 20 T cell receptor beta chains below was sequenced from the same sample in a study of cytomegalovirus exposure and HLA in healthy donors. The PCR had 60 Vbeta and 13 Jbeta primers. TCRdb's table, derived via immunoSEQ multiplex PCR, lists solely in-frame clones and lacks some. The sample has about 97,000 clones, approximately 85% seen once; the top ten hold under 5.5%. The material sequenced was PBMCs. All receptors come from a middle-aged man in good health and CMV-seropositive.

Only one count was recorded for this clone. The V and J genes are TRBV5-1 and TRBJ2-7, with 7 bases fitting TRBD2. The CDR3 is 12 amino acids. Germline V CDR1 and CDR2: SGHRS, YFSETQ. V was pared by 5 bases and J by 7 bases, with 6 bases of the junction left unmatched. The CDR3 region is CASRRGTGEQYF. DNA of the CDR3: TGCGCCAGCAGGCGGGGGACGGGGGAGCAGTACTTC.

The chain is built from TRBV11-2 and TRBJ2-2; 10 nucleotides align to TRBD1. Germline V gene data show CDR1 as SGHAT and CDR2 as FQNNGV. This CDR3 contains 17 residues. J gave up 1 base and V 5 bases, and 7 bases lay outside the gene matches. The CDR3 DNA reads as TGTGCCAGCAGCCCGAGACAGGGGGCGTGGAACACCGGGGAGCTGTTTTTT. Its translation is CASSPRQGAWNTGELFF.

The J gene is TRBJ2-7, the V gene TRBV30; TRBD1 agrees at 8 bases. This CDR3 region has 14 residues. Germline V gene data show CDR1 as GTSNPN and CDR2 as SVGIG (reference sequence). With 2 bases clipped from V and 5 bases from J, the junction kept 8 bases outside the gene matches. CDR3 sequence reads: CAWSRDRGIHEQYF. The CDR3 DNA sequence: TGTGCCTGGAGTCGAGACAGGGGTATCCACGAGCAGTACTTC.

V usage is TRBV7-2 and J usage is TRBJ2-5; TRBD1 matches 7 bases. The J call is in doubt because the DNA end fits TRBJ2-7 better. CDR3 length: 13 amino acids. Per the germline V gene, CDR1 is SGHTA and CDR2 is FQGNSA. In DNA form, the CDR3 reads TGTGCCAGCAGCGTCGACAGGGAGTACGAGCAGTACTTC. Its protein is CASSVDREYEQYF.

J is TRBJ1-2 and V is TRBV5-1, with 8 bases fitting TRBD1. J lost 8 bases, V lost 1 base, and 7 bases had no gene match. Per germline, CDR1 SGHRS and CDR2 YFSETQ. The CDR3 contains 14 residues. The CDR3 loop is CASSLYGTGEGYTF. For the CDR3, the DNA is TGCGCCAGCAGCTTGTATGGGACAGGAGAAGGCTACACCTTC. The complete variable domain, with remaining parts taken from reference TRBV5-1 and TRBJ1-2, reads KAGVTQTPRYLIKTRGQQVTLSCSPISGHRSVSWYQQTPGQGLQFLFEYFSETQRNKGNFPGRFSGRQFSNSRSEMNVSTLELGDSALYLCASSLYGTGEGYTFGSGTRLTVV.

The rearrangement joins TRBV7-9 to TRBJ1-5; D not certain. Germline lookup yields CDR1 SEHNR and CDR2 FQNEAQ (reference sequence). The CDR3 totals 13 residues. Trimming left V 5 bases short and J 5 bases short, with 10 bases between. In DNA, the CDR3 is TGTGCCAGCAGCCGCGGACTTGATCAGCCCCAGCATTTT. Its translation: CASSRGLDQPQHF.

The gene calls are TRBV11-2 and TRBJ2-1, with a tentative D call TRBD2 (5 bases). V lost 5 bases, J lost 6 bases, and 17 bases lay in between. Germline CDR1 SGHAT, CDR2 FQNNGV. There are 15 residues in the CDR3. As DNA, the CDR3 is TGTGCCAGCAGCCCAGGAGGTGGCCTCAGCAATGAGCAGTTCTTC. This gives the protein CASSPGGGLSNEQFF. Full variable domain (rest looked up from reference TRBV11-2 and TRBJ2-1): EAGVAQSPRYKIIEKRQSVAFWCNPISGHATLYWYQQILGQGPKLLIQFQNNGVVDDSQLPKDRFSAERLKGVDSTLKIQPAKLEDSAVYLCASSPGGGLSNEQFFGPGTRLTVL.

V gene TRBV4-1 combines with J gene TRBJ2-2; 8 nucleotides align to TRBD2. The V gene's germline CDR1 is MGHRA and CDR2 YSYEKL. V dropped 0 bases and J dropped 4; count of bases not matched to a gene: 13. The CDR3 runs 19 residues. The CDR3 region is CASSQDGASGYVTTGELFF. The CDR3 nucleotides are TGCGCCAGCAGCCAAGATGGGGCTAGCGGGTACGTCACCACCGGGGAGCTGTTTTTT.

This rearrangement joins TRBV18 to TRBJ1-4; TRBD1 matches 8 bases. The V gene's germline CDR1 is KGHSH and CDR2 LQKENI. The CDR3 consists of 16 residues. Germline trimming cut 4 bases from V and 3 bases from J; bases unmatched to any gene: 7. CDR3: CASSQRTGNANEKLFF. As DNA, the CDR3 is TGTGCCAGCTCACAACGGACAGGGAATGCTAATGAAAAACTGTTTTTT.

This clone occurred once. The chain couples TRBV27 to TRBJ1-2, with D maybe TRBD1 (6 bases). Deletions cut 3 bases from V and 0 bases from J, with 11 bases between. The CDR3 is made up of 15 amino acids. Germline V gene data show CDR1 as MNHEY and CDR2 as SMNVEV (reference sequence). As DNA, the CDR3 is TGTGCCAGCAGTTTGCGAACAGGGTCTAACTATGGCTACACCTTC. It encodes CASSLRTGSNYGYTF.

The gene calls are TRBV4-2 and TRBJ2-4, with D tentatively TRBD1 (5 bases). Deletions cut 1 base from V and 0 bases from J, with 13 bases between. Germline assignment: CDR1 LGHNA and CDR2 YNFKEQ. The CDR3 spans 17 residues. CDR3 protein: CASSQGQSSLAKNIQYF. Written as DNA, the CDR3 is TGTGCCAGCAGCCAAGGACAGTCGAGTCTAGCCAAAAACATTCAGTACTTC.

The CDR3 coding sequence is TGTGCCAGCTCACCCCCTAGCGGGAAGGGACGGGAGCAGTACTTC. Translation: CASSPPSGKGREQYF. The chain is built from TRBV18 and TRBJ2-7; 9 positions match TRBD2. The CDR3 spans 15 residues. V was clipped by 3 bases and J by 7 bases; unmatched bases: 10. In germline, CDR1 is KGHSH, CDR2 LQKENI.

The chain carries TRBV27 and TRBJ2-3; TRBD2 agrees at 9 bases. This CDR3 comprises 15 residues. Per the germline V gene, CDR1 is MNHEY and CDR2 is SMNVEV (reference sequence). J lost 7 bases, V lost 2 bases, and 7 bases had no gene match. The CDR3 reads CASSLDAGGLYTQYF. Written as DNA, the CDR3 is TGTGCCAGCAGTTTAGATGCGGGGGGGCTCTATACGCAGTATTTT.

The genes are TRBV9 and TRBJ1-5; D is uncertain. There are 15 residues in the CDR3. Trimming removed 0 bases from V and 0 bases from J, with 7 bases in between. Germline CDR1 and CDR2: SGDLS and YYNGEE. The CDR3 here is CASSVGDFSNQPQHF. CDR3 coding DNA: TGTGCCAGCAGCGTAGGTGACTTTAGCAATCAGCCCCAGCATTTT.

The chain employs TRBV5-1 and TRBJ2-5; D remains unclear. Trimming took 0 bases from V and 1 from J, leaving 7 bases between them. CDR3 length: 14 residues. Germline assignment: CDR1 SGHRS and CDR2 YFSETQ. The CDR3 DNA sequence: TGCGCCAGCAGCTTGGTTGGGCGCCAAGAGACCCAGTACTTC. It specifies CASSLVGRQETQYF.

The chain couples TRBV10-3 to TRBJ1-2, with D possibly matching TRBD1 (6 bases). V dropped 8 bases and J dropped 6 bases, with 19 bases sitting between them. The germline V gene has CDR1 ENHRY and CDR2 SYGVKD. This CDR3 is 14 amino acids long. CDR3: CAISGGALGDGYTF. CDR3 bases: TGTGCCATCTCTGGGGGGGCGCTTGGGGATGGCTACACCTTC.

In this sample, this clone turned up a few times. This chain connects TRBV11-1 to TRBJ2-2; 8 nucleotides align to TRBD2. The CDR3 is 16 residues long. CDR1 and CDR2 (germline): SGHAT, FQDESV (reference sequence). Trimming removed 5 bases from V and 7 bases from J; junction bases left unmatched: 12. The DNA of the CDR3 is TGTGCCAGCAGCAGCAGCGGGAGAGCCCGTGACGGGGAGCTGTTTTTT. Protein sequence: CASSSSGRARDGELFF.

The chain is built from TRBV10-3 and TRBJ2-7, with a weak D call TRBD2 (6 bases). The ends were cut back, 8 bases at V and 6 bases at J, with 23 bases in the middle. CDR3 size: 15 residues. Germline-derived CDR1 and CDR2 are ENHRY and SYGVKD. In DNA, the CDR3 is TGTGCCATCGGGGGAACCGGGACTGCCCTGGGCGAGCAGTACTTC. Encoded protein: CAIGGTGTALGEQYF.

V and J are TRBV6-5 and TRBJ1-3, with no clear D. The CDR3 runs to 15 residues. The V end lost 0 bases, the J end lost 3 bases, and 9 bases lay between the germline ends. CDR1 MNHEY and CDR2 SVGAGI come from the germline V gene. The CDR3 DNA sequence: TGTGCCAGCAGTTACTCTAGCCCCGTTGGAAACACCATATATTTT. Its protein is CASSYSSPVGNTIYF.

V gene TRBV9 combines with J gene TRBJ1-5; TRBD1 matches 8 bases. V shed 3 bases and J 0 bases; nucleotides not matched to a gene: 5. The CDR3 sequence is 16 residues long. Germline V CDR1 and CDR2: SGDLS, YYNGEE. In DNA, the CDR3 is TGTGCCAGCAGCGCGGGGGGACAGGCTAGCAATCAGCCCCAGCATTTT. This sequence encodes CASSAGGQASNQPQHF.